A single T cell receptor beta chain is shown here with its context. This clonotype was found a few times. Its target antigen remains unknown. Base qualities are missing; no much larger clone stands one base away. Every donor was a healthy Caucasian. The twin cohort comprised three pairs of female monozygotic twins, all aged roughly 18 to 29 years. CD4+ and CD8+ T cell populations were isolated with positive isolation kits from Invitrogen. This sample stems from a study of identical twins (dated by TCRdb to about 2016). About the investigation overall: The study deep-sequenced TCR alpha and beta repertoires from monozygotic twins, unrelated adults of various ages and cord blood to test whether fetal clonotypes persist. To rule out contamination, replicate twin experiments were performed at different times with different library preparation protocols. Here is what the overall study found, with its caveats: Compared with coincidental sharing between unrelated individuals, out-of-frame TCR alpha sequences shared between twins had an excess of sequences with low generation probability. A weaker excess of twin sharing was found in beta out-of-frame sequences because the signal-to-noise ratio was lowered by fewer shared sequences. Fewer insertions were carried by abundant cord blood beta clonotypes; a weaker similar trend was observed in young adult naive repertoires, while no such trend was observed in memory repertoires. Out-of-frame TCR alpha sharing in monozygotic twins was systematically underestimated by recombination models, whereas sharing between unrelated individuals was in agreement with the recombination models. Because the same donors could not be followed over many years, the conclusions relied on cross-sectional statistical analysis. Zero-insertion analyses could be partly confounded by invariant T cells such as MAIT and iNKT, although diverse VJ usage argued against such confounding for most clonotypes.

From the cysteine through the phenylalanine, the CDR3 covers 12 amino acids. The read is trimmed to its CDR3 DNA, 36 bases read in frame from base 1. The V end loses 6 bases and the J end loses 9 bases, and a stretch of 11 bases separates them. The germline V gene specifies SGHTA as CDR1 and FQGNSA as CDR2. The method behind the library was 5' RACE. Sequencing took place on an Illumina HiSeq 2000. A universal primer binding site was introduced by template switching, and a unique molecular identifier was present in the final cDNA, enabling accurate counting of TCR cDNA molecules. First-strand cDNA for TCR alpha and beta chains was synthesized from specific primers in the conserved constant-segment region. To control for contamination, every cDNA library carried two barcodes: a SMART-Mk sample barcode plus Illumina barcodes. TruSeq adapter sequences, together with Illumina sample barcodes, were added in two successive PCR steps. The TCR alpha and beta cDNA libraries were sequenced on the Illumina HiSeq platform using custom primers. Per the authors' processing: MiGEC was used to process raw reads and extract unique molecular identifiers, and MiXCR was used to find CDR3 positions. Recombination models were inferred per individual with the repgenHMM and IGoR tools using an EM algorithm. Shared clonotypes were analyzed with the tcR package in R, and sharing was normalized by the product of cloneset sizes. To study raw recombination without the effects of thymic and clonal selection, out-of-frame nonproductive sequences were analyzed. In-frame beta chains were kept once TCRdb had trimmed the public reads at Q25 with fastp and called clones with MiXCR. Rows are combined by CDR3 protein, so each entry shows the most common genes and DNA. For this entry, the V and J calls and clone size follow TCRdb and not the study's own pipeline. This sample is represented by just over 450,000 distinct CDR3 sequences; 14% of them were singletons. The ten largest clones represent about 0.53% of the sample.

These same records also appear under a second study, on yellow fever vaccine responses in identical twins. Taken from the second paper: The T cell response to vaccination in identical twins was reported by the authors to appear partly convergent and partly personalized. In the study, vaccine-responding T cell clones were precisely tracked in identical twins.

This receptor was identified in a woman aged 18 to 35 in good health. The chain was built from TRBV7-2 and TRBJ2-2; the D gene is not confidently resolved. Sequenced material: CD4+ T cells sorted from blood. This receptor carries the CDR3 CASSEEAWELFF. The bases read TGTGCCAGCAGTGAGGAAGCGTGGGAGCTGTTTTTT.